A single sample gave rise to the 31 T cell receptor beta chains below, sequenced in a study of shared clonotypes between healthy human individuals. TCRdb's table, derived via immunoSEQ multiplex PCR, lists solely in-frame clones and lacks some. The sample lists fewer than 2.5 million clones, 90% to 95% occurring once. The sequencing sample was made of naive CD4+ T cells from PBMCs. Documented subset: CD45RA+ positively selected. Receptor source: a man aged 18 to 30 in good health. Some clones in this sample may be carry-over from other donors' samples.

The chain employs TRBV29-1 and TRBJ2-1; D unclear. The CDR3 spans 15 residues. Per the germline V gene, CDR1 is SQVTM and CDR2 is ANQGSEA. The ends were cut back, 2 bases at V and 0 bases at J, with 11 bases in the middle. CDR3 residues: CSVEIFRSSYNEQFF. Here the CDR3 DNA reads TGCAGCGTTGAAATCTTCCGGAGCTCCTACAATGAGCAGTTCTTC.

The chain has TRBV5-1 and TRBJ2-1; the D gene is possibly TRBD1 (6 bases). Germline V gene sequence: CDR1 SGHRS, CDR2 YFSETQ. Trimming pared 0 bases from V and 5 bases from J, leaving 9 bases between. The CDR3 has 14 residues. Here the CDR3 reads CASSLEGGDNEQFF. The CDR3 nucleotides are TGCGCCAGCAGCTTGGAAGGGGGAGACAATGAGCAGTTCTTC.

This chain joins TRBV28 and TRBJ1-2; the D gene is possibly TRBD1 (6 bases). V was pared by 2 bases and J by 0 bases, with 19 bases between. Germline CDR1 is MDHEN and CDR2 is SYDVKM. This CDR3 is 18 amino acids long. For the CDR3, the DNA is TGTGCCAGCAGTTTAGTCGCGGCAGAGCAGGGGCCTAACTATGGCTACACCTTC. As protein: CASSLVAAEQGPNYGYTF.

The chain is built from TRBV9 and TRBJ2-3; TRBD2 matches 8 bases. The CDR3 extends over 16 amino acids. V gave up 3 bases and J gave up 1 base; unmatched junction bases: 7. Germline assignment: CDR1 SGDLS and CDR2 YYNGEE. This CDR3 is CASSAGGVAGTDTQYF. In DNA, the CDR3 is TGTGCCAGCAGCGCGGGAGGGGTAGCGGGCACAGATACGCAGTATTTT.

This rearrangement joins TRBV28 to TRBJ1-5; D is undetermined. V lost 3 bases and J 6 bases, leaving 15 bases between the germline ends. Germline V CDR1 and CDR2: MDHEN, SYDVKM. CDR3 length: 15 residues. The DNA for the CDR3 is TGTGCCAGCAGTTTTGATTTCAGGCCCCTTCAGCCCCAGCATTTT. Its translation is CASSFDFRPLQPQHF. The variable domain in full, completed from reference TRBV28 and TRBJ1-5, reads DVKVTQSSRYLVKRTGEKVFLECVQDMDHENMFWYRQDPGLGLRLIYFSYDVKMKEKGDIPEGYSVSREKKERFSLILESASTNQTSMYLCASSFDFRPLQPQHFGDGTRLSIL.

The chain joins TRBV2 to TRBJ2-2; D may be TRBD2 (6 bases). The V and J ends lost 7 bases and 5 bases respectively, with 14 bases between them. CDR1 and CDR2 from the germline V gene are SNHLY and FYNNEI. CDR3 length: 14 amino acids. Here the CDR3 reads CASIRTIRTGELFF. In DNA, the CDR3 is TGTGCCAGCATTAGGACTATAAGGACCGGGGAGCTGTTTTTT.

The V and J genes are TRBV7-3 and TRBJ2-3; 9 nucleotides agree with TRBD2. The CDR3 totals 18 residues. The junction had 9 bases not matched to a gene; V was cut back by 0 bases and J by 2 bases. Per germline, CDR1 SGHTA and CDR2 FQGTGA. CDR3 bases: TGTGCCAGCAGCTTAACCCTGGCGGGGGGGCCTTTCACAGATACGCAGTATTTT. It codes for CASSLTLAGGPFTDTQYF.

The rearrangement uses TRBV2 and TRBJ2-7; D tentatively reads TRBD1 or TRBD2 (5 bases each). In germline, CDR1 is SNHLY, CDR2 FYNNEI. The CDR3 has 12 residues. Trimming shortened V by 8 bases and J by 4 bases, and 12 bases separated the two germline ends. The CDR3 here is CASLTRGYEQYF. The CDR3 DNA reads TGTGCCAGCCTCACGAGGGGATACGAGCAGTACTTC.

The chain is built from TRBV28 and TRBJ1-5, with D possibly being TRBD1 (5 bases). Per the germline V gene, CDR1 is MDHEN and CDR2 is SYDVKM. The CDR3 is 14 residues long. Trimming shortened V by 0 bases and J by 6 bases, and 9 bases separated the two germline ends. CDR3: CASSLWGGVQPQHF. The DNA of the CDR3 is TGTGCCAGCAGTTTATGGGGAGGGGTTCAGCCCCAGCATTTT.

The CDR3 region has the DNA TGTGCCAGCAGTAACACTGGGGAATGGAATGAGCAGTTCTTC. This codes for CASSNTGEWNEQFF. The chain employs TRBV28 and TRBJ2-1; D unclear. The germline V gene encodes CDR1 MDHEN and CDR2 SYDVKM. The CDR3 contains 14 residues. The ends were cut back, 5 bases at V and 7 bases at J, with 15 bases in the middle.

This chain's CDR3 is CASSRSTTVQETQYF. DNA of the CDR3: TGTGCCAGCAGCCGGTCAACGACAGTCCAAGAGACCCAGTACTTC. This rearrangement joins TRBV4-2 to TRBJ2-5, with a weak D call TRBD1 (5 bases). The V end lost 4 bases, the J end lost 1 base, and 13 bases lay between the germline ends. CDR1 and CDR2 (germline): LGHNA, YNFKEQ. CDR3 length: 15 residues.

The gene calls are TRBV10-1 and TRBJ2-2; D is uncertain. The V gene's germline CDR1 is WNHNN and CDR2 SYGVQD (reference sequence). CDR3 size: 15 residues. Deletions cut 2 bases from V and 4 bases from J, with 11 bases between. CDR3: CASSEMVIGTGELFF. The DNA of the CDR3 is TGCGCCAGCAGTGAGATGGTGATTGGCACCGGGGAGCTGTTTTTT.

The CDR3 DNA reads as TGTGCCAGCAGTGAATTGAGCGGGACGTTGTACAATGAGCAGTTCTTC. This encodes CASSELSGTLYNEQFF. The V gene is TRBV25-1, the J gene TRBJ2-1; 7 nucleotides align to TRBD2. The germline CDR1 and CDR2 sequences are MGHDK and SYGVNS. With V trimmed by 1 base and J by 4 bases, 7 bases remained unmatched. There are 16 residues in the CDR3.

CDR3 DNA: TGTGCCATCAGTGAGATGGGGTACGAGCAGTACTTC. It codes for CAISEMGYEQYF. This chain links TRBV10-3 with TRBJ2-7; no firm D call. The V and J ends lost 2 bases and 4 bases respectively, with 6 bases between them. CDR3 length: 12 residues. Germline-derived CDR1 and CDR2 are ENHRY and SYGVKD.

The rearrangement links TRBV21-1 to TRBJ2-5; the D call TRBD2 from the table was never checked on the DNA. TRBV21-1 is annotated as a pseudogene. CDR3 size: 15 residues. Written as DNA, the CDR3 is TGTGCCAGCAGCAAAGACCCGGTATGGCAAGAGACCCAGTACTTC. Its protein product is CASSKDPVWQETQYF.

This sequence joins TRBV29-1 and TRBJ1-3, with 8 bases identical to TRBD1. The CDR3 is 13 amino acids. V lost 4 bases to trimming and J lost 2 bases; unmatched junction nucleotides: 1. Germline CDR1 is SQVTM and CDR2 is ANQGSEA. CDR3 bases: TGCAGCGTTGTGGACAGGGCTGGAAACACCATATATTTT. Its translation: CSVVDRAGNTIYF.

This sequence joins TRBV11-2 and TRBJ2-7; TRBD1 matches 10 bases. This CDR3 region has 16 residues. Looked up from germline, CDR1 is SGHAT and CDR2 is FQNNGV. The V and J ends lost 5 bases and 1 base, in that order; junction bases with no gene match: 8. The CDR3 reads CASSTQTGGLSYEQYF. The CDR3 DNA is TGTGCCAGCAGCACCCAGACAGGGGGCTTATCCTACGAGCAGTACTTC.

This clone has a single count. CDR3 in amino acids: CASSPSGQGAGGYTF. In DNA form, the CDR3 reads TGTGCCAGCAGCCCCTCGGGACAGGGGGCGGGTGGCTACACCTTC. The chain joins TRBV6-5 to TRBJ1-2; 12 bases line up with TRBD1. This CDR3 has 15 residues. Per germline, CDR1 MNHEY and CDR2 SVGAGI. J was trimmed by 7 bases and V by 6 bases; bases with no gene match: 9.

A word on this clone: Its ends do not fully match the called genes, so a read error is possible. The identical CDR3 is also encoded by other nucleotide sequences in the sample. V and J are TRBV28 and TRBJ1-2; D is unresolved. Germline assignment: CDR1 MDHEN and CDR2 SYDVKM. The CDR3 sequence is 12 residues long. The CDR3 is CASSLSRYGYTF. CDR3 in DNA: TGTGCCAGCAGCTTATCTCGGTATGGCTACACCTTC.

About this clone: The junction departs from germline at one end; a sequencing error may be responsible. This chain uses TRBV25-1 with TRBJ2-1, with TRBD2 matching over 10 bases. The CDR3 is made up of 13 amino acids. In germline, CDR1 is MGHDK, CDR2 SYGVNS. The CDR3 loop reads CATSIAGGNEQFF. DNA of the CDR3: TGTGCCACCAGTATAGCGGGGGGCAATGAGCAGTTCTTC.

This clone was detected only once. V is TRBV6-7 and J is TRBJ2-1; either TRBD1 or TRBD2 may fit D (6 bases each). TRBV6-7 carries the ORF label, with uncertain function. CDR3 length equals 17 residues. Trimming took 4 bases from V and 4 from J, leaving 20 bases between them. CDR3 nucleotide sequence: TGTGCCAGCAGTTGGCCCGAGGGGGGTAAAGGATACAATGAGCAGTTCTTC. Amino acid sequence: CASSWPEGGKGYNEQFF.

This clone showed up just once. V and J are TRBV5-5 and TRBJ1-2; tentatively, D is TRBD1 (6 bases). Germline values: CDR1 SGHKS, CDR2 YYEKEE (reference sequence). The CDR3 runs to 16 residues. Trimming took 4 bases from V and 8 from J, leaving 24 bases between them. CDR3 nucleotide sequence: TGTGCCAGCAGCCTGGACAGCCGAGGGGACCCATCGGGCTACACCTTC. Translation: CASSLDSRGDPSGYTF.

This chain joins TRBV7-8 and TRBJ2-1; 7 bases map to TRBD2. With 5 bases clipped from V and 9 bases from J, the junction kept 10 bases outside the gene matches. The CDR3 covers 14 residues. CDR1 is SGHVS, CDR2 FQNEAQ, per germline. The chain's CDR3 is CASSPGRTRGEQFF. The CDR3 DNA reads TGTGCCAGCAGCCCGGGACGGACTAGAGGTGAGCAGTTCTTC.

The genes are TRBV28 and TRBJ1-1, with a weak D call TRBD1 (6 bases). Germline V gene lookup returns CDR1 MDHEN and CDR2 SYDVKM. This CDR3 spans 14 amino acids. The V and J ends lost 7 bases and 10 bases respectively, with 22 bases between them. CDR3 nucleotide sequence: TGTGCCAGCACCGTTGGGTGGGGGGCCCGTAGAGCTTTCTTT. Its translation: CASTVGWGARRAFF.

With respect to this clone: The sample carries other DNA sequences with the same CDR3. The chain combines TRBV30 with TRBJ2-6; no definite D call. This CDR3 is built from 14 residues. With 3 bases removed from V and 0 bases from J, the gap between germline ends came to 6 bases. Germline CDR1 is GTSNPN and CDR2 is SVGIG (reference sequence). The CDR3 coding sequence is TGTGCCTGGAGCACTGGCTCTGGGGCCAACGTCCTGACTTTC. The encoded protein is CAWSTGSGANVLTF.

The chain has TRBV7-8 and TRBJ1-2; D remains ambiguous. Trimming took 1 base from V and 4 from J, leaving 7 bases between them. The V gene's germline CDR1 is SGHVS and CDR2 FQNEAQ. This CDR3 spans 13 amino acids. CDR3 DNA: TGTGCCAGCAGCTTAGTGGAGGGCTATGGCTACACCTTC. As protein: CASSLVEGYGYTF.

This chain joins TRBV6-6 and TRBJ1-4; D ambiguous. Germline CDR1 and CDR2: MNHNY and SVGAGI (reference sequence). The CDR3 has 16 amino acids. The germline V and J ends were trimmed by 5 bases and 0 bases, with 13 bases remaining between them. The CDR3 sequence: CASSLTYSATNEKLFF. The CDR3 DNA sequence: TGTGCCAGCAGTCTGACATACTCAGCAACTAATGAAAAACTGTTTTTT.

This clone was found a few times. This chain joins TRBV7-9 and TRBJ1-1; D is unclear. The length of the CDR3 is 11 residues. The germline gives CDR1 SEHNR, CDR2 FQNEAQ (reference sequence). The V and J ends lost 2 bases and 10 bases respectively, with 8 bases between them. CDR3 sequence reads: CASSLMFGAFF. The DNA for the CDR3 is TGTGCCAGCAGCTTAATGTTCGGAGCTTTCTTT.

The CDR3 DNA sequence: TGTGCCAGCAGTAAGGATGCGGGACCCACGTACGAGCAGTACTTC. Translating it yields CASSKDAGPTYEQYF. The rearrangement links TRBV6-6 to TRBJ2-7; perhaps TRBD2 as D (6 bases). Germline values: CDR1 MNHNY, CDR2 SVGAGI (reference sequence). The CDR3 consists of 15 residues. V was trimmed by 5 bases and J by 4 bases, leaving 18 bases between them.

This chain joins TRBV7-2 and TRBJ2-1, with D tentatively TRBD1 or TRBD2 (5 bases each). Trimming took 7 bases from V and 4 from J, leaving 17 bases between them. The CDR3 consists of 15 residues. The V gene's germline CDR1 is SGHTA and CDR2 FQGNSA. The DNA for the CDR3 is TGTGCCAGCACCCCGGGGCCCGGGATTTACAATGAGCAGTTCTTC. It yields the protein CASTPGPGIYNEQFF.

In its sample, this clone was seen a few times. The chain has TRBV7-3 and TRBJ1-1; D ambiguous. CDR3 length equals 9 residues. V dropped 10 bases and J dropped 8 bases, with 8 bases sitting between them. CDR1 SGHTA and CDR2 FQGTGA come from the germline V gene. The CDR3 spells CATPLEAFF. CDR3 DNA: TGTGCCACCCCTTTAGAAGCTTTCTTT.